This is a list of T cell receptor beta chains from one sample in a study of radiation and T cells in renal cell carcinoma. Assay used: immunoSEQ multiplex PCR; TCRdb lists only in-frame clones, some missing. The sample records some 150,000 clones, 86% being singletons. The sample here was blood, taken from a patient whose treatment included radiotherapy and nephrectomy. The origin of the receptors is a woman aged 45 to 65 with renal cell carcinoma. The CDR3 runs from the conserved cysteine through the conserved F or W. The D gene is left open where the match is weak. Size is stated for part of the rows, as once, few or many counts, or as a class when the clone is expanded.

DNA: TGTGCCAGCAGCTGGAGACAGGGACGCGCTGAAGCTTTCTTT
CDR3: CASSWRQGRAEAFF
size: NA
V: TRBV7-8
J: TRBJ1-1
D: TRBD1

DNA: TGCGCCAGCAGCCAAGATCTTTCGGCAAACTCCTACGAGCAGTACTTC
CDR3: CASSQDLSANSYEQYF
size: NA
V: TRBV4-1
J: TRBJ2-7
D: NA

DNA: TGTGCCAGCAGCCCCTACGCCTGGCCTAACATCGATTCAGATACGCAGTATTTT
CDR3: CASSPYAWPNIDSDTQYF
size: NA
V: TRBV5-4
J: TRBJ2-3
D: NA

DNA: TGTGCCAGCAGCTTAGCCTCGACAGGGAGCGGGGCCAACGTCCTGACTTTC
CDR3: CASSLASTGSGANVLTF
size: NA
V: TRBV7-2
J: TRBJ2-6
D: TRBD1

DNA: TGCAGCGTTGAACGGCTTCCCAACGAGCAGTACTTC
CDR3: CSVERLPNEQYF
size: NA
V: TRBV29-1
J: TRBJ2-7
D: NA

DNA: TGTGCCAGCAGCCTTAGCGGCACCTACAATGAGCAGTTCTTC
CDR3: CASSLSGTYNEQFF
size: once
V: TRBV7-8
J: TRBJ2-1
D: NA

DNA: TGCAGCGTTCCCCTAGCGAGGTTCGACGGTGAGCAGTTCTTC
CDR3: CSVPLARFDGEQFF
size: NA
V: TRBV29-1
J: TRBJ2-1
D: NA

DNA: TGTGCCACCCCCAGGACTAGCGGGAGGGTTGGCTACGAGCAGTACTTC
CDR3: CATPRTSGRVGYEQYF
size: NA
V: TRBV2
J: TRBJ2-7
D: TRBD2

DNA: TGTGCCAGCAGCTTGGCCGGGCACCGGGAGACCCAGTACTTC
CDR3: CASSLAGHRETQYF
size: few
V: TRBV5-6
J: TRBJ2-5
D: NA

DNA: TGTGCCAGCAGTTCAACAGGGGGACCTTCATACGAGCAGTACTTC
CDR3: CASSSTGGPSYEQYF
size: NA
V: TRBV27
J: TRBJ2-7
D: TRBD1

DNA: TGTGCCAGTAGTATTACAGGCGCTTTTTCCTATGGCTACACCTTC
CDR3: CASSITGAFSYGYTF
size: NA
V: TRBV19
J: TRBJ1-2
D: NA

DNA: TGCGCCAGCAGCTTGGATGGTTTCGGTGAGCAGTTCTTC
CDR3: CASSLDGFGEQFF
size: NA
V: TRBV5-1
J: TRBJ2-1
D: NA

DNA: TGTGCCAGCAGTTTATCACAGGGACGGAATTCACCCCTCCACTTT
CDR3: CASSLSQGRNSPLHF
size: NA
V: TRBV28
J: TRBJ1-6
D: NA

DNA: TGCGCCAGCAGCTTGGATGTGGACTATGGCTACACCTTC
CDR3: CASSLDVDYGYTF
size: NA
V: TRBV5-1
J: TRBJ1-2
D: NA

DNA: TGTGCCAGCAGCTTAGCAATTACCGGGGAGCTGTTTTTT
CDR3: CASSLAITGELFF
size: NA
V: TRBV7-9
J: TRBJ2-2
D: NA

DNA: TGTGCCAGCAGCTTAATGGCAGGGGGACCTGGAAACACCATATATTTT
CDR3: CASSLMAGGPGNTIYF
size: NA
V: TRBV7-8
J: TRBJ1-3
D: TRBD1

DNA: TGTGCCAGCAGCCCGGACAGGGTTTCTGGAAACACCATATATTTT
CDR3: CASSPDRVSGNTIYF
size: NA
V: TRBV11-2
J: TRBJ1-3
D: TRBD1

DNA: TGTGCCAGCAGCGCTTTAGCGGGAGGTAACACCGGGGAGCTGTTTTTT
CDR3: CASSALAGGNTGELFF
size: NA
V: TRBV27
J: TRBJ2-2
D: TRBD2

DNA: TGCGCCAGCAGCTCGGAGGGGCACACAGATACGCAGTATTTT
CDR3: CASSSEGHTDTQYF
size: NA
V: TRBV5-1
J: TRBJ2-3
D: NA

DNA: TGTGCCAGCAGTTCTGCCTGGACACTAAACTTC
CDR3: CASSSAWTLNF
size: NA
V: TRBV6-5
J: TRBJ2-7
D: NA

DNA: TGTGCCAGCAGTGAATCAGCAAGGGGCGGGGAGCTGTTTTTT
CDR3: CASSESARGGELFF
size: NA
V: TRBV6-1
J: TRBJ2-2
D: NA

DNA: TGTGCCAGCAGTCCCCAGGATACGCAGTATTTT
CDR3: CASSPQDTQYF
size: many
V: TRBV11-2
J: TRBJ2-3
D: NA

DNA: TGTGCCAGCAGCTCGGGACTAGCGGGAGCCCACAATGAGCAGTTCTTC
CDR3: CASSSGLAGAHNEQFF
size: NA
V: TRBV7-9
J: TRBJ2-1
D: TRBD2

DNA: TGCGCCAGCAGGAAAGAACAGGGATTCGGGGAGCTGTTTTTT
CDR3: CASRKEQGFGELFF
size: NA
V: TRBV5-1
J: TRBJ2-2
D: NA